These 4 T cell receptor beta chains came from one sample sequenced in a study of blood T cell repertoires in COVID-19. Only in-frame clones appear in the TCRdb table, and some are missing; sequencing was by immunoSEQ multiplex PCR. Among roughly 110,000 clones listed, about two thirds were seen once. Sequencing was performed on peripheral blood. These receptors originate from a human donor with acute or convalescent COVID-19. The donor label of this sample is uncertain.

CDR3 region: CASSPRGGSRPGNTIYF. The CDR3 coding sequence is TGTGCCAGCTCACCACGAGGGGGTTCTCGCCCTGGAAACACCATATATTTT. The chain couples TRBV18 to TRBJ1-3; D possibly corresponds to TRBD1 (6 bases). V lost 1 base to trimming and J lost 2 bases, with 15 bases between them. CDR3 length: 17 residues. The germline V gene encodes CDR1 KGHSH and CDR2 LQKENI.

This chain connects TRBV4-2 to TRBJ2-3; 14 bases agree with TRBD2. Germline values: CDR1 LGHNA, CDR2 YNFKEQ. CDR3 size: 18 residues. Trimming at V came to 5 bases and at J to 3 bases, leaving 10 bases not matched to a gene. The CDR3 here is CASSSRLAGGITTDTQYF. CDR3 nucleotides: TGTGCCAGCAGCTCCAGACTAGCGGGGGGGATTACTACAGATACGCAGTATTTT.

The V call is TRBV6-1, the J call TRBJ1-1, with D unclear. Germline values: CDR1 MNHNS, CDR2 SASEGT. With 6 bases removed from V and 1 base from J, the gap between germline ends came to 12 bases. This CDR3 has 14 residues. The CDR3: CASRSTRQNTEAFF. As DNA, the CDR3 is TGTGCCAGCAGATCGACCAGGCAGAACACTGAAGCTTTCTTT.

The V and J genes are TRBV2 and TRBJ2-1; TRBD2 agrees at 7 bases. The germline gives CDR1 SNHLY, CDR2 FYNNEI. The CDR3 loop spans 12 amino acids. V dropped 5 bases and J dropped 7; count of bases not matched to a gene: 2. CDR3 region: CASSTSVNEQFF. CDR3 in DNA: TGTGCCAGCAGTACTAGCGTTAATGAGCAGTTCTTC.